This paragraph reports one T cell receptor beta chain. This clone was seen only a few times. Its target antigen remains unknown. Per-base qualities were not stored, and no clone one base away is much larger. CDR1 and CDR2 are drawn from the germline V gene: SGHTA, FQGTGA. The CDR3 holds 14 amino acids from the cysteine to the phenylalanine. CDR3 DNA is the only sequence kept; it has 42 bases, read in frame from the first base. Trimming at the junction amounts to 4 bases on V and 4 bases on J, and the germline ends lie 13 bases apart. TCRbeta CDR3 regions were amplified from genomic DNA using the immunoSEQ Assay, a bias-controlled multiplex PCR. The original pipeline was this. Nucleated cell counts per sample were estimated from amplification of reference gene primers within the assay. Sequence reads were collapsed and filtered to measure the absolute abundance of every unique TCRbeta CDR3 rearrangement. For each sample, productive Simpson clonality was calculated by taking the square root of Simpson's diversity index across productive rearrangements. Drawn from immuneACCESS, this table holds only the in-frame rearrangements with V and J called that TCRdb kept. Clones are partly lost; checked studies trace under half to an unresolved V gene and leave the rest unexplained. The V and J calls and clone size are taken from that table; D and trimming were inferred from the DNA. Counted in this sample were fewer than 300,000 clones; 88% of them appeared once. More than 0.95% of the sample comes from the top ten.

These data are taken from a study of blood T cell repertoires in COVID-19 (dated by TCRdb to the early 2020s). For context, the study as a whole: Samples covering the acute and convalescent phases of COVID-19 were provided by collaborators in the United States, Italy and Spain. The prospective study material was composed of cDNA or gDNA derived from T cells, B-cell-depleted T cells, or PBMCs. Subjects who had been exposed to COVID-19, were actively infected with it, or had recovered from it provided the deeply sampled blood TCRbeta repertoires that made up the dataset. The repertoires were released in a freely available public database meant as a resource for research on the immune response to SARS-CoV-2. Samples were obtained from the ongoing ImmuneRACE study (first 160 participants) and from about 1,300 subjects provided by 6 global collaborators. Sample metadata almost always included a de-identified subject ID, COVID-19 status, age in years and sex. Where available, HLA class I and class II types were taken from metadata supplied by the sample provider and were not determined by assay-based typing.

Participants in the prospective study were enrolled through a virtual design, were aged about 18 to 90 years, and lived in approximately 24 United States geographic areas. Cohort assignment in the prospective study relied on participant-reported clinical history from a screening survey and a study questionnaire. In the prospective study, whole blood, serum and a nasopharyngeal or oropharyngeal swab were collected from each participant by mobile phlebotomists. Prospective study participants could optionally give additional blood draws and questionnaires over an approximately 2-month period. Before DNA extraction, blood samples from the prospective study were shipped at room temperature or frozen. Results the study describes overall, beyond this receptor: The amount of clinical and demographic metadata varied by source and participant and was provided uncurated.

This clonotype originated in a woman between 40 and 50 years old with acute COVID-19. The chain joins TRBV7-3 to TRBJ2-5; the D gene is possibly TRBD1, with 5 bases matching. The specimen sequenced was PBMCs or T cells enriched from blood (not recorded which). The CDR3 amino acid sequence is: CASSSRIQGETQYF. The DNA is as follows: TGTGCCAGCAGCTCGAGAATTCAGGGAGAGACCCAGTACTTC.